Listed below are T cell receptor beta chains from one sample, sequenced in a study of cytomegalovirus exposure and HLA in healthy donors. Libraries were prepared by immunoSEQ multiplex PCR; TCRdb keeps only in-frame clonotypes and omits some of them. The table shows some 100,000 clones, with 79% occurring only once. Sequenced sample: PBMCs. The origin of the receptors is a male donor in good health and CMV-seropositive. Each CDR3 is given with its conserved first and last residue. The D gene is left open where the match is weak. Clone size appears in some rows only: once, few, many, or a class for an expanded clone.

D gene	V gene	clone size	J gene	CDR3 DNA	CDR3 protein
NA	TRBV7-2	NA	TRBJ2-7	TGTGCCAGCAGCCCCTCGGGACTGACGGACGAGCAGTACTTC	CASSPSGLTDEQYF
NA	TRBV30	once	TRBJ2-2	TGTGCCTGGGGATTGGACAGGAACACCGGGGAGCTGTTTTTT	CAWGLDRNTGELFF
TRBD1	TRBV7-7	NA	TRBJ1-1	TGTGCTAGCAGCTCCCCGGGACAGGGGGGGACTGAAGCTTTCTTT	CASSSPGQGGTEAFF
NA	TRBV11-2	NA	TRBJ2-7	TGTGCCAGCAGCTTAGATCTGCAGGAGCAGTACTTC	CASSLDLQEQYF
TRBD1	TRBV7-9	NA	TRBJ2-7	TGTGCCAGCACCTGGGGACAGGGCGTCGAGCAGTACTTC	CASTWGQGVEQYF
NA	TRBV4-1	NA	TRBJ2-7	TGCGCCAGCAGCCAAGATCGTGCCTACGAGCAGTACTTC	CASSQDRAYEQYF
NA	TRBV5-1	few	TRBJ1-1	TGCGCCAGCAGCTCGCCGAGGGCAGGGAGGGATGAAGCTTTCTTT	CASSSPRAGRDEAFF
TRBD2	TRBV7-2	NA	TRBJ2-1	TGTGCCAGCAGCTTTAGCGGGGGGAACAATGAGCAGTTCTTC	CASSFSGGNNEQFF
TRBD1	TRBV19	few	TRBJ1-6	TGTGCCAGTAGTGCACCGGGACAGGGAATGAATTCACCCCTCCACTTT	CASSAPGQGMNSPLHF
NA	TRBV7-8	once	TRBJ1-4	TGTGCCAGCAGCTTACCCGGTTTTAATGAAAAACTGTTTTTT	CASSLPGFNEKLFF
TRBD1	TRBV7-6	NA	TRBJ1-5	TGTGCCAGCAGCCCAGGGGGCCCTAATCAGCCCCAGCATTTT	CASSPGGPNQPQHF
NA	TRBV25-1	NA	TRBJ2-7	TGTGCCAGCAGACAGCACTACGAGCAGTACTTC	CASRQHYEQYF
NA	TRBV14	few	TRBJ2-4	TGTGCCAGCAGCCCATTGGGAGAAAACATTCAGTACTTC	CASSPLGENIQYF
TRBD1	TRBV5-6	few	TRBJ1-1	TGTGCCAGCAGCTTCGGGACAGTTACTGAAGCTTTCTTT	CASSFGTVTEAFF
NA	TRBV5-1	NA	TRBJ1-2	TGCGCCAGCAGCAAGACAGAAAACTATGGCTACACCTTC	CASSKTENYGYTF
TRBD1	TRBV30	NA	TRBJ2-7	TGTGCCTGGAGTGATTACTTCGACAGGGCCGGCGACGAGCAGTACTTC	CAWSDYFDRAGDEQYF
TRBD2	TRBV6-1	once	TRBJ2-5	TGTGCCACTCGACTAGCGGGGGTCCAAGAGACCCAGTACTTC	CATRLAGVQETQYF
NA	TRBV5-1	NA	TRBJ2-1	TGCGCCAGCAGCTTCATGTCGAGCGGGCATTACAATGAGCAGTTCTTC	CASSFMSSGHYNEQFF
NA	TRBV27	NA	TRBJ2-7	TGTGCCAGCTACAAGGGGCCCGAGCAGTACTTC	CASYKGPEQYF
NA	TRBV9	NA	TRBJ2-7	TGTGCCAGCAGCGTAACGGACAGCCCCTACGAGCAGTACTTC	CASSVTDSPYEQYF
NA	TRBV30	NA	TRBJ1-2	TGTGCCTGGAGAAACTGGCAGGTCCAACGATTCTATGGCTACACCTTC	CAWRNWQVQRFYGYTF
TRBD1	TRBV6-5	few	TRBJ1-2	TGTGCCAGCAGTAAACAGGGGGAACATGGCTACACCTTC	CASSKQGEHGYTF
TRBD2	TRBV9	NA	TRBJ2-3	TGTGCCAGCAGCGTGACTAGCGGGATCACAGATACGCAGTATTTT	CASSVTSGITDTQYF
NA	TRBV19	NA	TRBJ1-1	TGTGCCAGTAGTACTCGACAGGCGGCGGTAGCTGAAGCTTTCTTT	CASSTRQAAVAEAFF
NA	TRBV5-4	NA	TRBJ1-6	TGTGCCAGCACCCAGGGCGGGACTGATAATTCACCCCTCCACTTT	CASTQGGTDNSPLHF
NA	TRBV6-6	few	TRBJ1-1	TGTGCCAGCAGCCCAGACCGAATGGGAGGCACTGAAGCTTTCTTT	CASSPDRMGGTEAFF
NA	TRBV6-5	NA	TRBJ1-1	TGTGCCAGCGGAAAGCAGGACAGTCTGAACACTGAAGCTTTCTTT	CASGKQDSLNTEAFF
NA	TRBV4-3	NA	TRBJ1-5	TGCGCCAGCAGCCAAGATTCGGGGGGCCGGCAGCCCCAGCATTTT	CASSQDSGGRQPQHF
NA	TRBV7-9	few	TRBJ1-1	TGTGCCAGCAGCTTAATAAGTCCGGACAGCGAAGCTTTCTTT	CASSLISPDSEAFF
TRBD2	TRBV19	NA	TRBJ2-3	TGTGCCAGTAGTATCACGGGCGGCGGGACTAGTTGGAATCTAGATACGCAGTATTTT	CASSITGGGTSWNLDTQYF